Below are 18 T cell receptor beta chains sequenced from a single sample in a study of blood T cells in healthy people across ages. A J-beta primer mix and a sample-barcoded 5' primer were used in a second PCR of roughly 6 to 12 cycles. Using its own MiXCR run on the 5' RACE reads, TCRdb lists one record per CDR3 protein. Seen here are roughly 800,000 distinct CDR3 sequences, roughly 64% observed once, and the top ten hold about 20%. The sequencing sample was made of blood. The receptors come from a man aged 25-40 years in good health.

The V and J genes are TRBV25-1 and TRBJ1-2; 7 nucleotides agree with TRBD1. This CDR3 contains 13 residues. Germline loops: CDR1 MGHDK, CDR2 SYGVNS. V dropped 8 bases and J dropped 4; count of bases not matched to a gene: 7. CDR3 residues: CASAGTDFYGYTF. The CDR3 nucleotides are TGTGCCAGCGCCGGGACAGACTTCTATGGCTACACCTTC.

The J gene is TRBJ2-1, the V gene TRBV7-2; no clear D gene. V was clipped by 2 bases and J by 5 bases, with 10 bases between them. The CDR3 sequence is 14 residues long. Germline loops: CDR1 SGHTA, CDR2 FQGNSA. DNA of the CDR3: TGTGCCAGCAGCTTAATTTCCCCGAACAATGAGCAGTTCTTC. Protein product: CASSLISPNNEQFF.

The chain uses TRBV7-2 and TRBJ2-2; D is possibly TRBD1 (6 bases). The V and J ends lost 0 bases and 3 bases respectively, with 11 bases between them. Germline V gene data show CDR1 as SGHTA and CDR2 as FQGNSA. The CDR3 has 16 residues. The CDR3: CASSLAGPGDTGELFF. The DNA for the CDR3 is TGTGCCAGCAGCTTAGCGGGTCCAGGGGACACCGGGGAGCTGTTTTTT.

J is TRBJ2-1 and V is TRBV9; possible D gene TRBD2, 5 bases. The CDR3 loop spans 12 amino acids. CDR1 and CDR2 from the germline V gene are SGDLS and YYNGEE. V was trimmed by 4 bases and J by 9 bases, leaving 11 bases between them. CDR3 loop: CASSTRTSEQFF. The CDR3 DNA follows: TGTGCCAGCAGCACTAGGACTTCTGAGCAGTTCTTC.

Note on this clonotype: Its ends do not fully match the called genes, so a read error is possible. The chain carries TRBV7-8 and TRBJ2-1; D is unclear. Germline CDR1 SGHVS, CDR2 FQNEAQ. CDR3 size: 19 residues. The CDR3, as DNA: TGCGCCAGCAGCTTAAGCCGAAGCGAACCGAAGAGCTCCTACAATGAGCAGTTCTTC. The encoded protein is CASSLSRSEPKSSYNEQFF.

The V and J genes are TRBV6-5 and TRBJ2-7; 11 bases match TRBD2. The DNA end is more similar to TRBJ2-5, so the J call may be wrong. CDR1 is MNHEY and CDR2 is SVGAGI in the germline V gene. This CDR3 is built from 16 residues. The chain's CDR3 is CASSSSLAGVVETQYF. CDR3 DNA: TGTGCCAGCAGTTCCTCACTAGCGGGAGTAGTAGAGACCCAGTACTTC.

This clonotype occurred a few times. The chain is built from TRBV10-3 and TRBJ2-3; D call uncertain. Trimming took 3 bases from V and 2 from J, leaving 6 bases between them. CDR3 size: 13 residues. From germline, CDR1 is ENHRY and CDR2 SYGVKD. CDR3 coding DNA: TGTGCCATCAGTGAAAGACACACAGATACGCAGTATTTT. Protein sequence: CAISERHTDTQYF.

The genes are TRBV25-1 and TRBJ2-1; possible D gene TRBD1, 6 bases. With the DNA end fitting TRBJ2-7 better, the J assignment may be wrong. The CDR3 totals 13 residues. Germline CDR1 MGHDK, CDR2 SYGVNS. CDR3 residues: CASSSGAKYEQYF. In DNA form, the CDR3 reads TGTGCCAGCAGTTCAGGGGCGAAATACGAGCAGTACTTC.

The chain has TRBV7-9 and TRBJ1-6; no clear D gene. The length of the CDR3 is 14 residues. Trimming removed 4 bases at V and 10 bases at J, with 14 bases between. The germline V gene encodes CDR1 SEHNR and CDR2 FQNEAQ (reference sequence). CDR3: CASSSDGSRSPLHF. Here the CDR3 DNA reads TGTGCCAGCAGCTCGGACGGAAGCCGATCACCCCTCCACTTT.

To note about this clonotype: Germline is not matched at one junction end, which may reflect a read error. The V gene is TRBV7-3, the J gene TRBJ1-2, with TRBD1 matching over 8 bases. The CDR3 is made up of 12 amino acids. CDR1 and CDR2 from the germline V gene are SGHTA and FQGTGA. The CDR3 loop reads CASSPGQAGCTF. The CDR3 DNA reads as TGTGCCAGCAGCCCGGGACAGGCTGGCTGCACCTTC.

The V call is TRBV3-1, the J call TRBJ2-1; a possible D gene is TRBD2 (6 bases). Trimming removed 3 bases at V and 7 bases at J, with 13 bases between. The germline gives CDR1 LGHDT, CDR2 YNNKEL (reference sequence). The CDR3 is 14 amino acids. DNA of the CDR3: TGTGCCAGCAGCCATCGGGACTTGCTTAATGAGCAGTTCTTC. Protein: CASSHRDLLNEQFF.

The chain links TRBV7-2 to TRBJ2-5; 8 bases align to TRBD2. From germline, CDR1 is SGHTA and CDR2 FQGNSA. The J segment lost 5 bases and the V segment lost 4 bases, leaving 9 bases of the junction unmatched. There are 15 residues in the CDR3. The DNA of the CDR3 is TGTGCCAGCAGCTACAGCGGGAGCGATATGGAGACCCAGTACTTC. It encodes CASSYSGSDMETQYF.

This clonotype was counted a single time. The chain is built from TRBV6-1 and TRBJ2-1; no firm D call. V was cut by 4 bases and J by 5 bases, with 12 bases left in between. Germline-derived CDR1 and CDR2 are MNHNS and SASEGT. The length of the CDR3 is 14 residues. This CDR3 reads CASSVLGPDNEQFF. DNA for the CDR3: TGTGCCAGCAGTGTGTTAGGGCCGGACAATGAGCAGTTCTTC.

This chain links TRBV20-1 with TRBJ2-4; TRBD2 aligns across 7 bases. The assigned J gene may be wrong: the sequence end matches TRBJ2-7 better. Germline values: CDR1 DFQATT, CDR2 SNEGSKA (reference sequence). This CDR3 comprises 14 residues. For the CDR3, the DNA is TGCAGTGCTAGCCTGGGGGGGTTATCCTACGAGCAGTACTTC. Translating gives CSASLGGLSYEQYF.

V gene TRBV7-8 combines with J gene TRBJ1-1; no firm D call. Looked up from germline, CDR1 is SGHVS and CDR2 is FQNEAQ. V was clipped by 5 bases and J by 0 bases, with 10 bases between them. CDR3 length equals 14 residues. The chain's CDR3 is CASSRGLVNTEAFF. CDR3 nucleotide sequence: TGTGCCAGCAGCCGTGGCCTGGTGAACACTGAAGCTTTCTTT.

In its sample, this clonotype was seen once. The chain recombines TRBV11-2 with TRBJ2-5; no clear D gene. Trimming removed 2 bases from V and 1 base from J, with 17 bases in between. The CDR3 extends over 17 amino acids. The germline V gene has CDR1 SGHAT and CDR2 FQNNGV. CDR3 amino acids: CASSLKITPQVQETQYF. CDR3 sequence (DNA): TGTGCCAGCAGCTTAAAGATTACTCCGCAGGTCCAAGAGACCCAGTACTTC.

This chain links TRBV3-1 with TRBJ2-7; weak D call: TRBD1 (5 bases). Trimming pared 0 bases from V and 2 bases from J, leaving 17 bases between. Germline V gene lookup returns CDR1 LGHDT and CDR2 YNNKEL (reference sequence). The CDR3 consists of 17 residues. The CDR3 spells CASSQEGQGRTTYEQYF. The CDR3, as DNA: TGTGCCAGCAGCCAAGAAGGGCAGGGAAGGACCACCTACGAGCAGTACTTC.

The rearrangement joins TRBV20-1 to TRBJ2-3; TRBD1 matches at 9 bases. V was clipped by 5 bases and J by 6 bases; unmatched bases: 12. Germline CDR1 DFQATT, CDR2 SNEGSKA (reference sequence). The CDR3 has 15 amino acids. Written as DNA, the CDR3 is TGCAGTGCTGGATTCGGGACAGGGTTTTACGATACGCAGTATTTT. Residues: CSAGFGTGFYDTQYF.